These 4 T cell receptor beta chains came from one sample sequenced in a study of T cell repertoires in cytomegalovirus infection. TCRdb redid the calling of the reads with MiXCR, one entry per CDR3 protein. The sample lists nearly 550,000 distinct CDR3 sequences, approximately 16% occurring once. The sequencing sample was made of CD8+ T cells from PBMCs. The receptors stem from a human donor in good health (CMV status not recorded). Some clones in this sample may be carry-over from other donors' samples.

This clonotype was seen at least ten times. V usage is TRBV12-3 or TRBV12-4 and J usage is TRBJ1-2, with D perhaps TRBD1 (5 bases). There are 15 residues in the CDR3. V lost 3 bases and J lost 8, with 19 bases in between. The CDR3 sequence is CASSFVSGPQEGYTF. The CDR3 DNA follows: TGTGCCAGCAGTTTTGTGTCGGGGCCCCAGGAGGGCTACACCTTC.

The V call is TRBV10-3, the J call TRBJ2-7; 12 bases are a match to TRBD1. The CDR3 has 16 amino acids. Germline CDR1 is ENHRY and CDR2 is SYGVKD. Losses at the gene ends were 0 bases for V and 6 bases for J; bases not matched to a gene: 6. CDR3 bases: TGTGCCATCAGTGAGTCTGGGGGACAGGGGGCAGGCGAGCAGTACTTC. It specifies CAISESGGQGAGEQYF.

This clonotype turned up a few times. The rearrangement joins TRBV27 to TRBJ2-7; D remains ambiguous. V gave up 7 bases and J gave up 3 bases, with 19 bases separating them. The CDR3 runs 15 residues. Per the germline V gene, CDR1 is MNHEY and CDR2 is SMNVEV (reference sequence). CDR3 residues: CASKAKAGPYYEQYF. CDR3 DNA: TGTGCCAGCAAGGCTAAGGCAGGTCCGTACTACGAGCAGTACTTC.

In its sample, this clonotype was seen many times. This sequence joins TRBV27 and TRBJ1-4, with D possibly matching TRBD1 (5 bases). The CDR3 length is 15 residues. Germline V gives CDR1 MNHEY, CDR2 SMNVEV (reference sequence). V lost 7 bases and J lost 7, with 19 bases in between. This chain's CDR3 is CASTPTGGVAEKLFF. CDR3 nucleotide sequence: TGTGCCAGCACCCCTACAGGTGGGGTGGCTGAAAAACTGTTTTTT.